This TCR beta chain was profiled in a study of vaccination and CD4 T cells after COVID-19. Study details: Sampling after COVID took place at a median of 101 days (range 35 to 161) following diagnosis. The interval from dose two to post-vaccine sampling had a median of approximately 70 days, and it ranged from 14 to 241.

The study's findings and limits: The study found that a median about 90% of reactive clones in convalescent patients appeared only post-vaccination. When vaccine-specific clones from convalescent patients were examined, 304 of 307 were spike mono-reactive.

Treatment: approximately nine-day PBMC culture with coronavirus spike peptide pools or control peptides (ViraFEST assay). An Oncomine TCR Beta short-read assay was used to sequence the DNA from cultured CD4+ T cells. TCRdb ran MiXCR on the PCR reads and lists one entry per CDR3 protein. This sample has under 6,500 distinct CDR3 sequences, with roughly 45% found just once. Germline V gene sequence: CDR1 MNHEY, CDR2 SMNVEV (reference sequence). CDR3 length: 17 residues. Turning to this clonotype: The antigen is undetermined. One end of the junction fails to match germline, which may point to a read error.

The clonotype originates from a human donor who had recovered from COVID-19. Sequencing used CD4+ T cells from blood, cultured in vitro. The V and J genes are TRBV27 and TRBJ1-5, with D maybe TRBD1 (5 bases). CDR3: CASSSSGFPSVNQPLHF. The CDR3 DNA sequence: TGTGCCAGCAGTTCTTCAGGGTTTCCCTCCGTAAATCAGCCCCTGCATTTT.